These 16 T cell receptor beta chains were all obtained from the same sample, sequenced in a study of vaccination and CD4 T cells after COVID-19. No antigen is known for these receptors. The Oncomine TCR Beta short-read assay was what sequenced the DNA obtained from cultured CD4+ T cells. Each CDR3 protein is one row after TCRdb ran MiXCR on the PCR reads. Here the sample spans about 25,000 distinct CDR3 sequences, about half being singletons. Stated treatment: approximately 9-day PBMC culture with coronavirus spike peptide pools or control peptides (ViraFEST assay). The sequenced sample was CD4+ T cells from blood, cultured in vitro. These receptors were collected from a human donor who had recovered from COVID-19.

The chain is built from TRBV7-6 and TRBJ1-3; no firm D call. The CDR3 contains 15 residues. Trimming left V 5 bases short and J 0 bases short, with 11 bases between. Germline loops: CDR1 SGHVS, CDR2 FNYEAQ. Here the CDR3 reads CASSPQRSSGNTIYF. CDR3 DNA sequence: TGTGCCAGCAGCCCTCAGCGAAGCTCTGGAAACACCATATATTTT.

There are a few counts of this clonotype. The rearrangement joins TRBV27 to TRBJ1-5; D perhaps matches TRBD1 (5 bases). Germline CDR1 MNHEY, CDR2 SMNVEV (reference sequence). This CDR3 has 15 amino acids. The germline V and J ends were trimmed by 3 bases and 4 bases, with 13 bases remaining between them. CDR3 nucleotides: TGTGCCAGCAGTTTCCCCCGACAGCCTAATCAGCCCCAGCATTTT. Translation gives CASSFPRQPNQPQHF.

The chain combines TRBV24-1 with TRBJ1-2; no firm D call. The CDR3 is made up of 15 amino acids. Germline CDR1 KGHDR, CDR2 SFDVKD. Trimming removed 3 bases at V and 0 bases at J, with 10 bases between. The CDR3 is CATSDGQASNYGYTF. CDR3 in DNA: TGTGCCACCAGTGATGGGCAGGCCTCTAACTATGGCTACACCTTC.

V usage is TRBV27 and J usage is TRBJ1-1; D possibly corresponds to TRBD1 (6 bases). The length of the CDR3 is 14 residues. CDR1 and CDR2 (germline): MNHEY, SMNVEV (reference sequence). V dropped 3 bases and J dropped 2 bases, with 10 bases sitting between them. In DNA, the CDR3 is TGTGCCAGCAGTTTCAGGGGATTCAACACTGAAGCTTTCTTT. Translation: CASSFRGFNTEAFF.

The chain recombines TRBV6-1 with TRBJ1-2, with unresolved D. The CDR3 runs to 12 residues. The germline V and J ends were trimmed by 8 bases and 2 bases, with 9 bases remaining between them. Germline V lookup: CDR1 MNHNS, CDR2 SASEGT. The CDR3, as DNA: TGTGCCAGCGTGGGTAGCAACTATGGCTACACCTTC. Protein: CASVGSNYGYTF.

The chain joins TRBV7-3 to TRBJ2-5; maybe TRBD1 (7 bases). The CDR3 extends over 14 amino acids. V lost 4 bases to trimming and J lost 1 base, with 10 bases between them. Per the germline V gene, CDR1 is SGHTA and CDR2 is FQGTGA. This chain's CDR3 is CASSSRGAQETQYF. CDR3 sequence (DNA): TGTGCCAGCAGCTCCAGGGGGGCCCAAGAGACCCAGTACTTC.

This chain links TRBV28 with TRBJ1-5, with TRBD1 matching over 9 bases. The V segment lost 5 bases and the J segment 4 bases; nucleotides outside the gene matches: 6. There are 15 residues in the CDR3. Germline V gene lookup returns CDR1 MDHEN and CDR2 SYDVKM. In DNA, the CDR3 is TGTGCCAGCAGTGGCTCCGGGACAGGGAATCAGCCCCAGCATTTT. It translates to CASSGSGTGNQPQHF.

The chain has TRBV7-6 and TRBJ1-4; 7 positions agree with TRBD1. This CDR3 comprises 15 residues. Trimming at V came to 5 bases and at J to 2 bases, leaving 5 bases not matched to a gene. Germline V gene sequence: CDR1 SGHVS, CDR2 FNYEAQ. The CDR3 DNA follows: TGTGCCAGCAGCCTCGGGACAGCCACTAATGAAAAACTGTTTTTT. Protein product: CASSLGTATNEKLFF.

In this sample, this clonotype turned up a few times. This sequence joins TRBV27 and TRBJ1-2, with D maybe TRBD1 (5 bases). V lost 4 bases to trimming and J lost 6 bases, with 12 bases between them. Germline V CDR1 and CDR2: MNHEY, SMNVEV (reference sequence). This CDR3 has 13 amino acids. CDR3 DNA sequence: TGTGCCAGCAGTTCGACAGCGACCCATGGCTACACCTTC. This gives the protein CASSSTATHGYTF.

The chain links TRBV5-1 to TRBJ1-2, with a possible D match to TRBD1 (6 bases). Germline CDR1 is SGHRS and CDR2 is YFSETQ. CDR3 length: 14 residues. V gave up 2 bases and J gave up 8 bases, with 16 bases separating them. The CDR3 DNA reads TGCGCCAGCAGCTTAAATACAGGGCAGGAGGGCTACACCTTC. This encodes CASSLNTGQEGYTF.

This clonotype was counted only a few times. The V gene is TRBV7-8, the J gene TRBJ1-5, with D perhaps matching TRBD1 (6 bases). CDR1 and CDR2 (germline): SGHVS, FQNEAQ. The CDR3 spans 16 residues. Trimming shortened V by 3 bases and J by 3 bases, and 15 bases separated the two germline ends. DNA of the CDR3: TGTGCCAGCAGCTTCTTCGGGGGGCGATCCAATCAGCCCCAGCATTTT. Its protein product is CASSFFGGRSNQPQHF.

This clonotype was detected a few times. The CDR3 bases are TGTGCCAGCAGGCTAATGGGGGCTGAAGCTTTCTTT. Translated, it gives CASRLMGAEAFF. The gene calls are TRBV2 and TRBJ1-1; perhaps TRBD1 as D (5 bases). This CDR3 is 12 amino acids long. Germline V CDR1 and CDR2: SNHLY, FYNNEI. Trimming pared 6 bases from V and 6 bases from J, leaving 11 bases between. The full variable domain, in which reference TRBV2 and TRBJ1-1 provide the parts outside the CDR3, is EPEVTQTPSHQVTQMGQEVILRCVPISNHLYFYWYRQILGQKVEFLVSFYNNEISEKSEIFDDQFSVERPDGSNFTLKIRSTKLEDSAMYFCASRLMGAEAFFGQGTRLTVV.

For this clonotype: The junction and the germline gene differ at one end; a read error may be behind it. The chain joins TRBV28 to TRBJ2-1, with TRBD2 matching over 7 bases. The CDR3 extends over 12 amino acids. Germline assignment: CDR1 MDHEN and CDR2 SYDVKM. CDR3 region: CASSPGRDYRIF. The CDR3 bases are TGTGCCAGCAGCCCAGGCCGGGACTATCGGATCTTC.

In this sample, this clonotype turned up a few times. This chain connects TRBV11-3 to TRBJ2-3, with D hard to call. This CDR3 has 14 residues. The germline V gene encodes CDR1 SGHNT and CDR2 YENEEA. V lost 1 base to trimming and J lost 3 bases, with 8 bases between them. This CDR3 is CASSLGPNTDTQYF. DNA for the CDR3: TGTGCCAGCAGCTTAGGGCCCAATACAGATACGCAGTATTTT.

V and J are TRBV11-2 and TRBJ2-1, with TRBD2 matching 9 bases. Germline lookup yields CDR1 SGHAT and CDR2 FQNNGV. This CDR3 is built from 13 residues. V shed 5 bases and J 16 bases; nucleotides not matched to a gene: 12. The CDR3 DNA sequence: TGTGCCAGCAGCAATAGCGGGGGTTTCAACTCTTTCTTC. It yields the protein CASSNSGGFNSFF.

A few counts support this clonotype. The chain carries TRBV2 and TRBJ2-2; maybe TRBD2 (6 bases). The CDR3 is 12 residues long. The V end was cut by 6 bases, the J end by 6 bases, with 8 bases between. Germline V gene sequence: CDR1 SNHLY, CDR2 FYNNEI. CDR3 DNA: TGTGCCAGCAGACGGGGGTCCGGGGAGCTGTTTTTT. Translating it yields CASRRGSGELFF.